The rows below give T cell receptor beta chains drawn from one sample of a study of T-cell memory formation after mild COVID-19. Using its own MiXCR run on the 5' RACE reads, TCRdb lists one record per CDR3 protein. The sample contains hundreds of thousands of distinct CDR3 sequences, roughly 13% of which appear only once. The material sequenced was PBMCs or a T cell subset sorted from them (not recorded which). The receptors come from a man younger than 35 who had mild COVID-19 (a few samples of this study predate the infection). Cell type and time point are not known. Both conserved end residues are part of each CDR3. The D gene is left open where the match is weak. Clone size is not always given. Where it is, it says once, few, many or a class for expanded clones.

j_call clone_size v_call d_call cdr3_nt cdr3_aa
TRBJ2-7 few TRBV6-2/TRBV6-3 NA TGTGCCAGCAGTTCCCGGACAGTAAAAGGCGAGCAGTACTTC CASSSRTVKGEQYF
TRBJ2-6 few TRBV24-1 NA TGTGCCAGGATCGCCGCGCGCCGCTCTGGGGCCAACGTCCTGACTTTC CARIAARRSGANVLTF
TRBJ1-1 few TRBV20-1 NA TGCAGTGCTAGAGGTGCTTTCTTT CSARGAFF
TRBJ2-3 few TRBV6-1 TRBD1 TGTGCCAGCAGTGACGGGACAGGGTCGGGAGATACGCAGTATTTT CASSDGTGSGDTQYF
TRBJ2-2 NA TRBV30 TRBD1 TGTGCCTACCAAGAGGGGGCTTACACCGGGGAGCTGTTTTTT CAYQEGAYTGELFF
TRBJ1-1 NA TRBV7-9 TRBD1 TGTGCCAGCAGCTCGACAGGGGAGGCCGGGAGTGAAGCTTTCTTT CASSSTGEAGSEAFF
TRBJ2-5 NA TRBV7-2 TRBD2 TGTGCCAGCAGCGCCACTAGCGGGGGGAAAGAGACCCAGTACTTC CASSATSGGKETQYF
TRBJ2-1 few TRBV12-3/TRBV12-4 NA TGTGCCAGCAGATCGGTTACTGAGCAGTTCTTC CASRSVTEQFF
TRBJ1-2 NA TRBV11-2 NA TGTGCCAGCACCAACCTCCGGGCTAGCTATGGCTACACCTTC CASTNLRASYGYTF
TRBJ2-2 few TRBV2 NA TGTGCCAGCAGTGATGGCCGGCTGGGCACCGGGGAGCTGTTTTTT CASSDGRLGTGELFF
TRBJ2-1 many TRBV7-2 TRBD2 TGTGCCAGCAGCTTATCAGTTCTAGCGGGGGGGCGCGATGAGCAGTTCTTC CASSLSVLAGGRDEQFF
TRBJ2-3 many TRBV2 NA TGTGCCAGCAGCCCTCTCACTGCCCAAGATACGCAGTATTTT CASSPLTAQDTQYF
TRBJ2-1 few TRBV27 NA TGTGCCAGCAGTTGGGCGGTGAGCTCCTACAATGAGCAGTTCTTC CASSWAVSSYNEQFF
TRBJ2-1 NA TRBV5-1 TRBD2 TGCGCCAGCAGCTCGGAAACATCACTAGCGGGGGGGAATGAGCAGTTCTTC CASSSETSLAGGNEQFF
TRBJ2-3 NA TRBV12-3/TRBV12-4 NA TGTGCCAGCAGACCGGACGGACGCACAGATACGCAGTATTTT CASRPDGRTDTQYF
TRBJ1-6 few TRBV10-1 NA TGCGCCAGCAGAAGAGATCCTAATTCACCCCTCCACTTT CASRRDPNSPLHF
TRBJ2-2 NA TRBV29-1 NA TGCAGCGCTCCGGGACATAACACCGGGGAGCTGTTTTTT CSAPGHNTGELFF
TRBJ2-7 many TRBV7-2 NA TGTGCCAGCAGCTCGGACGAAACCTCCTACGAGCAGTACTTC CASSSDETSYEQYF
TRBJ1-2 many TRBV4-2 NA TGTGCCAGCAGCCAAGTTATCGAGGCGGAACAGACGGGCTATGGCTACACCTTC CASSQVIEAEQTGYGYTF
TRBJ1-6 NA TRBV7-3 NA TGTGCCAGCAGCTTAGGGGATTTTGGGTCACCCCTCCACTTT CASSLGDFGSPLHF
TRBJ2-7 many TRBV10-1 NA TGCGCCAGCAGCCAAAGCTCCTACGAGCAGTACTTC CASSQSSYEQYF
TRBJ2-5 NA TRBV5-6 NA TGTGCCAGCAGTTCCGGACGGGGCGAGACCCAGTACTTC CASSSGRGETQYF
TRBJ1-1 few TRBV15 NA TGTGCCACCAGCGAACAGATGAACACTGAAGCTTTCTTT CATSEQMNTEAFF
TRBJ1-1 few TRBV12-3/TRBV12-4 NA TGTGCCAGCAGGCCTTGGGGGAACACTGAAGCTTTCTTT CASRPWGNTEAFF
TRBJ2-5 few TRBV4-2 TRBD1 TGTGCCAGCAGCCAAGAAGGGACAGCGGTGGGGGAGACCCAGTACTTC CASSQEGTAVGETQYF
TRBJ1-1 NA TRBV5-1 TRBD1 TGCGCCAGCAGCTCCTTCCCGGGGACAGATTACACTGAAGCTTTCTTT CASSSFPGTDYTEAFF
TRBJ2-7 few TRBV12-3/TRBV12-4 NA TGTGCCAGCAGTCGGAGGACGGATACCTACGAGCAGTACTTC CASSRRTDTYEQYF
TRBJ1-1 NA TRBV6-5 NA TGTGCCAGCAGTTACTCGATCGGGACTGAAGCTTTCTTT CASSYSIGTEAFF
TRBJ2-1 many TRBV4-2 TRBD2 TGTGCCAGCAGCCAAGGGACTAGCGGGGGTCTTGAGCAGTTCTTC CASSQGTSGGLEQFF
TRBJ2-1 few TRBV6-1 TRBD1 TGTGCCAGCTCCGGGACAGGGGTAGATGAGCAGTTCTTC CASSGTGVDEQFF
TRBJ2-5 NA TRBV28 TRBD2 TGTGCCACCCGCGTAAGAGTTCCCTCCGGGGCTAGCGGGGATACGGAGACCCAGTACTTC CATRVRVPSGASGDTETQYF
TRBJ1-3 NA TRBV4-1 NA TGCGCCAGCACACTAGAGGAATACTCTGGAAACACCATATATTTT CASTLEEYSGNTIYF
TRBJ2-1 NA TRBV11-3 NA TGTGCCAGCAGCTTAGGGTACCACAATGAGCAGTTCTTC CASSLGYHNEQFF
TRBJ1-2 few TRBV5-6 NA TGTGCCAGCAGCTTGGGCAGGGGAGTAGGAGGCTACACCTTC CASSLGRGVGGYTF
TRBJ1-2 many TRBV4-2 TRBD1 TGTGCCAGCAGCCTCGTCGGAGGGGACAGGGAGGGCTACTATGGCTACACCTTC CASSLVGGDREGYYGYTF